This T cell receptor beta chain originates from a study of T cell responses to AZD1222 COVID-19 vaccine. Study results and limitations: Spike-specific TCR breadth and depth grew following two AZD1222 doses. Vaccine-associated CD4 TCRs ranged over spike, dominating at 160-218 and 743-854. Baseline seropositivity occurred in only six AZD1222 recipients.

As to this clone: Its target is unknown.

Per germline, CDR1 SQVTM and CDR2 ANQGSEA. This CDR3 spans 15 amino acids. Trimming cost V 0 bases and J 0 bases; bases outside gene matches: 4. Method: immunoSEQ multiplex PCR; TCRdb's copy keeps in-frame clones and lacks some. This sample has over 55,000 clones, with about four fifths found just once. The sequencing used peripheral blood, collected 28 days after the second AZD1222 dose. This chain connects TRBV29-1 to TRBJ1-2; 7 bases map to TRBD1. The TCR originated in an adult who received the AZD1222 COVID-19 vaccine. CDR3 residues: CSVEDHRGANYGYTF. The DNA for the CDR3 is TGCAGCGTTGAAGATCACAGGGGAGCTAACTATGGCTACACCTTC.